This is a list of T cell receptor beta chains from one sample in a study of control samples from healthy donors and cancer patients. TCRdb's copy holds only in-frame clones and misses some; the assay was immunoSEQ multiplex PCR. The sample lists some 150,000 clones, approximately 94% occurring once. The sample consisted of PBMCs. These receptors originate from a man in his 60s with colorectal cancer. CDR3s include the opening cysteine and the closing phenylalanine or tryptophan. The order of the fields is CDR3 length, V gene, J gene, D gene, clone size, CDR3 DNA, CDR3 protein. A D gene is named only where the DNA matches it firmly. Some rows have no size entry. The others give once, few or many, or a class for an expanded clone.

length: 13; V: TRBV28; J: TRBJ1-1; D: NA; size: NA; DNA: TGTGCCAGCAGTTTACACGGGAACACTGAAGCTTTCTTT; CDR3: CASSLHGNTEAFF
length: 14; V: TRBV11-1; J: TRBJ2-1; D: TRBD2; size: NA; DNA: TGTGCCAGCAGCTCTAGCGGCTCCTACAATGAGCAGTTCTTC; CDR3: CASSSSGSYNEQFF
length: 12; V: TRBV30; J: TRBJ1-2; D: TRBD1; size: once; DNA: TGTGCCTGGAGTCCGGCAGGGGGCGGCTACACCTTC; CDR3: CAWSPAGGGYTF
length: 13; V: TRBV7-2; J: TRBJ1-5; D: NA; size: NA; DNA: TGTGCCAGCAGCGCGAGGACAGATCAGCCCCAGCATTTT; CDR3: CASSARTDQPQHF
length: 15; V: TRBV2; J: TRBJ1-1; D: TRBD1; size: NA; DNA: TGTGCCAGCAGCCCCGACAGGGGCGGGAACACTGAAGCTTTCTTT; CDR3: CASSPDRGGNTEAFF
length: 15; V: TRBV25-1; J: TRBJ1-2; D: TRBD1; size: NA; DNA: TGTGCCAGCAGTGAACCAGGACAGGGTACGCGGGGCTACACCTTC; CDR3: CASSEPGQGTRGYTF
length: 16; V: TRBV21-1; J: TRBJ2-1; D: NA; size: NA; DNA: TGTGCCAGCAGCAAACCGGGCGGGGGGGCCATAGATGAGCAGTTCTTC; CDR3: CASSKPGGGAIDEQFF
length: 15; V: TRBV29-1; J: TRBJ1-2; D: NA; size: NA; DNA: TGCAGCGCTGAGACCCGGGACAAACTAAACTATGGCTACACCTTC; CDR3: CSAETRDKLNYGYTF
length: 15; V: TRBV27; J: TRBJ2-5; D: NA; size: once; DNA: TGTGCCAGCAGTTCCCAAGGGGCCACCAGGGAGACCCAGTACTTC; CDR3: CASSSQGATRETQYF
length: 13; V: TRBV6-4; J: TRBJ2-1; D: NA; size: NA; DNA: TGTGCCAGCAGTGACTCGCCGCTAAAGGAGCAGTTCTTC; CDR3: CASSDSPLKEQFF
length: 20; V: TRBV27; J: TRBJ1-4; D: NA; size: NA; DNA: TGTGCCAGCAGTTTGGACGGATTAGGTGCGTCTCCTCCAACTAATGAAAAACTGTTTTTT; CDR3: CASSLDGLGASPPTNEKLFF
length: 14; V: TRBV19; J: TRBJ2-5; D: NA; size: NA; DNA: TGTGCCAGTAGTACGACGGACAGATGGGAGACCCAGTACTTC; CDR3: CASSTTDRWETQYF
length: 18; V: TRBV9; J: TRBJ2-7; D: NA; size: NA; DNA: TGTGCCAGCAGCGTAGCCCTGCGGAGGGACACTGACGCCTACGAGCAGTACTTC; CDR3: CASSVALRRDTDAYEQYF
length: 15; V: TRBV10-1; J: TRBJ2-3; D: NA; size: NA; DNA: TGCGCCAGCAGTGACTCCTTACAGGGGAGGGATACGCAGTATTTT; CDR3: CASSDSLQGRDTQYF
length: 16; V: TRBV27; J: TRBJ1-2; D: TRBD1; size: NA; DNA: TGTGCCAGCAGAGCCCGGGACAGGGGGTCTAACTATGGCTACACCTTC; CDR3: CASRARDRGSNYGYTF
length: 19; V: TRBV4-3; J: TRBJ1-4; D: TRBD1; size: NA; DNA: TGCGCCAGCAGCCAAGAGAGTTTGGGGACAGGGATGACTAATGAAAAACTGTTTTTT; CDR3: CASSQESLGTGMTNEKLFF
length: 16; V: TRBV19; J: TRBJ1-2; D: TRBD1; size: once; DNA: TGTGCCAGTCGTCAGGAGCGGACAGGGGGCAACTATGGCTACACCTTC; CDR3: CASRQERTGGNYGYTF
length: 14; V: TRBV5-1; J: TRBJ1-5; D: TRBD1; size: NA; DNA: TGCGCCAGCAGCCCCGGGACAGGGGACCAGCCCCAGCATTTT; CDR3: CASSPGTGDQPQHF
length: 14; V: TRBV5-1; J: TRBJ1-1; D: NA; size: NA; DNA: TGCGCCAGCAGCGTAGGAGACAGAGGCCCTGAAGCTTTCTTT; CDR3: CASSVGDRGPEAFF
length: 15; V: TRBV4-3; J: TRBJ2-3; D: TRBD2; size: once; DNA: TGCGCCAGCAGCCAGCGGGGGAACTCTGAGGATACGCAGTATTTT; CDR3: CASSQRGNSEDTQYF
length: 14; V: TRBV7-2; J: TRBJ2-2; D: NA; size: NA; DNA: TGTGCCAGCTTATCCGGGCCTAACACCGGGGAGCTGTTTTTT; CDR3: CASLSGPNTGELFF
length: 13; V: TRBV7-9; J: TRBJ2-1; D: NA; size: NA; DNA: TGTGCCAGCAGCTTATCGACAGGTCATGAGCAGTTCTTC; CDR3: CASSLSTGHEQFF
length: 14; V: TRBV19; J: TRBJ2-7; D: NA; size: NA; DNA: TGTGCCAGTAGTAGAGGAAAGGGCCCCTACGAGCAGTACTTC; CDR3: CASSRGKGPYEQYF
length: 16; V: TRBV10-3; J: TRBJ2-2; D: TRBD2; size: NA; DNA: TGTGCCATCAGTGAGACACCGGGACTAGAAACCGGGGAGCTGTTTTTT; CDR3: CAISETPGLETGELFF
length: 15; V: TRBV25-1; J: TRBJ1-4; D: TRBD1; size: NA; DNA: TGTGCCAGCAGTGACCCAGGGGGGACGGGTGAAAAACTGTTTTTT; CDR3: CASSDPGGTGEKLFF
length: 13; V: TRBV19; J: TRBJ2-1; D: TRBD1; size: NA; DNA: TGTGCCAGTAGTATGTGGGACAGCAATGAGCAGTTCTTC; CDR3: CASSMWDSNEQFF
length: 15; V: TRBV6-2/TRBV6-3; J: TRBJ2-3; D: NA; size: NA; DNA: TGTGCCAGCAGTTACCGCGGGGCCGGCACAGATACGCAGTATTTT; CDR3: CASSYRGAGTDTQYF
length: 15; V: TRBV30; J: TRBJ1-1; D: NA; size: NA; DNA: TGTGCCTGGGACCGGGGCTACCGAGTGGACACTGAAGCTTTCTTT; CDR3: CAWDRGYRVDTEAFF
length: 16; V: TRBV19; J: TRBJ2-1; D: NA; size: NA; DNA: TGTGCCAGTATCACAAGTACGGACGGGGCGTGCAATGAGCAGTTCTTC; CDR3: CASITSTDGACNEQFF
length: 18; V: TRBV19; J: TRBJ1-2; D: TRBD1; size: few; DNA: TGTGCCAGTAGTATTCCGGACAGGGGGCTCGGAACTAACTATGGCTACACCTTC; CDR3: CASSIPDRGLGTNYGYTF
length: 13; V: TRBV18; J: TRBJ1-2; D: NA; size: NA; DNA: TGTGCCAGCTCACCCGCGACAGATGGTGGCTACACCTTC; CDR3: CASSPATDGGYTF
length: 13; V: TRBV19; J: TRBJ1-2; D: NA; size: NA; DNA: TGTGCCAGTAGTGTACAGGGAGAGTATGGCTACACCTTC; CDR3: CASSVQGEYGYTF
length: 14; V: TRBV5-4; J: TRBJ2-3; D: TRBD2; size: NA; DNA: TGTGCCACTGCGCCGGGACTACCCACAGATACGCAGTATTTT; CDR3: CATAPGLPTDTQYF
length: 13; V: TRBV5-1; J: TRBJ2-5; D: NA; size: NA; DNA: TGCGCCAGCAGTACCCCAGACCAAGAGACCCAGTACTTC; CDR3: CASSTPDQETQYF